Following are 14 T cell receptor beta chains from one sample sequenced in a study of blood T cell repertoires in COVID-19. Clones were sequenced by immunoSEQ multiplex PCR, and TCRdb holds only the in-frame ones, with some missing. The sample contains approximately 50,000 clones, 89% of which appear only once. The specimen sequenced was peripheral blood. Receptors originate from a human donor in a cohort sampled during active COVID-19.

V and J are TRBV6-5 and TRBJ1-2, with TRBD1 matching 8 bases. CDR1 MNHEY and CDR2 SVGAGI come from the germline V gene. J was trimmed by 4 bases and V by 6 bases; bases with no gene match: 7. This CDR3 has 14 residues. CDR3 DNA sequence: TGTGCCAGCAGACGGGGACAGGCGGCCTATGGCTACACCTTC. This gives the protein CASRRGQAAYGYTF.

The rearrangement joins TRBV12-3 or TRBV12-4 to TRBJ1-6; maybe TRBD1 (6 bases). Between the trimmed V and J ends, which lost 2 bases and 13 bases, there was a span of 9 bases. The CDR3 sequence is 12 residues long. This CDR3 reads CASSLLGAPLHF. The CDR3 bases are TGTGCCAGCAGTTTATTGGGGGCCCCCCTCCACTTT.

The V and J genes are TRBV6-6 and TRBJ1-1, with D tentatively TRBD1 (5 bases). V was pared by 0 bases and J by 5 bases, with 10 bases between. The CDR3 has 14 amino acids. CDR1 is MNHNY, CDR2 SVGAGI, per germline (reference sequence). The CDR3 region has the DNA TGTGCCAGCAGTTACTCGTTGGGGGGAACTGAAGCTTTCTTT. Its translation: CASSYSLGGTEAFF.

This rearrangement joins TRBV28 to TRBJ1-2, with D unresolved. Germline assignment: CDR1 MDHEN and CDR2 SYDVKM. V was shortened by 3 bases and J by 1 base, with 6 bases between the two germline ends. This CDR3 is built from 13 residues. The CDR3 coding sequence is TGTGCCAGCAGTTTGGGCAATAACTATGGCTACACCTTC. This sequence encodes CASSLGNNYGYTF.

The chain employs TRBV7-6 and TRBJ1-3; TRBD1 aligns across 7 bases. After removal of 3 bases from V and 0 bases from J, the junction contained 8 bases not matched to a gene. In germline, CDR1 is SGHVS, CDR2 FNYEAQ. The CDR3 extends over 17 amino acids. CDR3 DNA: TGTGCCAGCAGCTTCTCAACAGGGACAGTCTCTGGAAACACCATATATTTT. Encoded protein: CASSFSTGTVSGNTIYF.

The table lists this clone with a count of one. The V gene is TRBV4-3, the J gene TRBJ2-1; D possibly corresponds to TRBD1 (6 bases). Looked up from germline, CDR1 is LGHNA and CDR2 is YSLEER. The V end was cut by 0 bases, the J end by 3 bases, with 12 bases between. The CDR3 has 16 amino acids. The CDR3 loop reads CASSQDPDSIYNEQFF. DNA for the CDR3: TGCGCCAGCAGCCAAGATCCGGACAGTATCTACAATGAGCAGTTCTTC.

This clone was seen just once. The chain employs TRBV19 and TRBJ1-1; the D is unclear. This CDR3 contains 13 residues. Germline CDR1 is LNHDA and CDR2 is SQIVND (reference sequence). The germline V and J ends were trimmed by 6 bases and 6 bases, with 14 bases remaining between them. The DNA for the CDR3 is TGTGCCAGTAGACCGACCGGGTCCCCTGAAGCTTTCTTT. This codes for CASRPTGSPEAFF.

This chain connects TRBV7-9 to TRBJ2-7; D possibly corresponds to TRBD1 (5 bases). Per the germline V gene, CDR1 is SEHNR and CDR2 is FQNEAQ (reference sequence). Trimming pared 1 base from V and 12 bases from J, leaving 10 bases between. The CDR3 contains 11 residues. For the CDR3, the DNA is TGTGCCAGCAGCTTAGGAGCAAGGGGGTACTTC. Protein sequence: CASSLGARGYF.

The V and J genes are TRBV2 and TRBJ1-6; D is ambiguous. Trimming removed 4 bases at V and 3 bases at J, with 7 bases between. The CDR3 is 14 residues long. CDR1 is SNHLY, CDR2 FYNNEI, per germline. The CDR3 DNA is TGTGCCAGCAGTGGACAAGGCTATAATTCACCCCTCCACTTT. Its protein is CASSGQGYNSPLHF.

This clone appeared once. This chain uses TRBV23-1 with TRBJ2-1, with D maybe TRBD1 (6 bases). TRBV23-1 is an ORF; its function is uncertain. This CDR3 spans 20 amino acids. Trimming took off 5 bases at V and 5 bases at J, with 31 bases between the two ends. The CDR3 nucleotides read TGCGCCAGCAGTTACACACGGTTTCAGCCCGTTGGCAGGGGAGACAATGAGCAGTTCTTC. Protein product: CASSYTRFQPVGRGDNEQFF.

This chain uses TRBV9 with TRBJ2-3; 8 bases map to TRBD2. CDR1 is SGDLS and CDR2 is YYNGEE in the germline V gene. The V gene end was trimmed by 3 bases and the J gene end by 2 bases; junction bases not matched to a gene: 5. The CDR3 consists of 15 residues. CDR3 bases: TGTGCCAGCAGCGCGGGCGGGGGGTCCACAGATACGCAGTATTTT. Translation gives CASSAGGGSTDTQYF.

This rearrangement joins TRBV28 to TRBJ2-7, with 8 bases lining up with TRBD1. Germline V gene sequence: CDR1 MDHEN, CDR2 SYDVKM. The V gene end was trimmed by 4 bases and the J gene end by 4 bases; junction bases not matched to a gene: 15. The CDR3 is made up of 17 amino acids. The CDR3 here is CASSSPGTGRTGYEQYF. Here the CDR3 DNA reads TGTGCCAGCAGTTCCCCCGGGACAGGTAGGACGGGATACGAGCAGTACTTC.

This chain uses TRBV6-2 or TRBV6-3 with TRBJ2-3, with 7 bases matching TRBD1. CDR1 and CDR2 (germline): MNHEY, SVGEGT. J was trimmed by 8 bases and V by 6 bases; bases with no gene match: 17. The CDR3 extends over 16 amino acids. The CDR3 reads CASSLTGSAPQFTQYF. The CDR3 DNA sequence: TGTGCCAGCAGCCTGACAGGGAGTGCCCCACAGTTTACGCAGTATTTT.

V gene TRBV30 combines with J gene TRBJ1-5; weak D call: TRBD1 (5 bases). In germline, CDR1 is GTSNPN, CDR2 SVGIG (reference sequence). With 3 bases removed from V and 0 bases from J, the gap between germline ends came to 6 bases. This CDR3 is built from 13 residues. Here the CDR3 reads CAWRQDSNQPQHF. The CDR3 coding sequence is TGTGCCTGGAGACAGGATAGCAATCAGCCCCAGCATTTT.